This entry lists 26 T cell receptor beta chains sequenced from one sample in a study of cytotoxic CD8 clonotypes in ibrutinib-treated CLL. Data came from immunoSEQ multiplex PCR; TCRdb stores just in-frame clones and leaves some out. The sample records about 140,000 clones, under 95% being singletons. The sample was PBMCs, taken after 12 months of ibrutinib treatment. Every receptor here comes from a human donor with chronic lymphocytic leukemia.

The J gene is TRBJ1-5, the V gene TRBV2; tentatively, D is TRBD1 (5 bases). This CDR3 is built from 15 residues. Trimming cost V 4 bases and J 1 base, with 11 bases left between them. Germline lookup yields CDR1 SNHLY and CDR2 FYNNEI. In DNA, the CDR3 is TGTGCCAGCAGTGTGGGGGGGATGAGCAATCAGCCCCAGCATTTT. Its protein is CASSVGGMSNQPQHF.

This chain joins TRBV19 and TRBJ1-5; no clear D gene. Between the trimmed V and J ends, which lost 3 bases and 0 bases, there was a span of 12 bases. This CDR3 is 16 amino acids long. Germline loops: CDR1 LNHDA, CDR2 SQIVND (reference sequence). Here the CDR3 reads CASSIPAGYSNQPQHF. The CDR3 nucleotides read TGTGCCAGTAGTATCCCGGCGGGGTATAGCAATCAGCCCCAGCATTTT.

This clone was found once. This rearrangement joins TRBV7-9 to TRBJ1-1; a possible D gene is TRBD1 (6 bases). From germline, CDR1 is SEHNR and CDR2 FQNEAQ (reference sequence). This CDR3 comprises 15 residues. Trimming cost V 0 bases and J 1 base, with 9 bases left between them. The CDR3, as DNA: TGTGCCAGCAGCTTAGCGCTCAGGGGGAACACTGAAGCTTTCTTT. This sequence encodes CASSLALRGNTEAFF.

This clone was observed a single time. J is TRBJ2-3 and V is TRBV27; 7 nucleotides match TRBD2. Per germline, CDR1 MNHEY and CDR2 SMNVEV (reference sequence). The CDR3 extends over 16 amino acids. The V segment lost 4 bases and the J segment 4 bases; nucleotides outside the gene matches: 11. CDR3 nucleotide sequence: TGTGCCAGCAGTTGGGCGGCGGGAGCCCGGTCAGATACGCAGTATTTT. Amino acid sequence: CASSWAAGARSDTQYF.

The chain uses TRBV6-1 and TRBJ2-6; 7 nucleotides line up with TRBD1. The CDR3 sequence is 19 residues long. The J segment lost 1 base and the V segment lost 4 bases, leaving 13 bases of the junction unmatched. CDR1 and CDR2 (germline): MNHNS, SASEGT. The CDR3: CASSAPPGQILSGANVLTF. DNA of the CDR3: TGTGCCAGCAGTGCCCCGCCGGGACAGATCCTATCTGGGGCCAACGTCCTGACTTTC.

The chain joins TRBV5-1 to TRBJ2-7, with 9 nucleotides matching TRBD2. J gave up 2 bases and V 0 bases, and 3 bases lay outside the gene matches. The CDR3 is made up of 15 amino acids. CDR1 is SGHRS, CDR2 YFSETQ, per germline. CDR3 in amino acids: CASSLGREGPYEQYF. CDR3 in DNA: TGCGCCAGCAGCTTGGGGCGGGAGGGCCCCTACGAGCAGTACTTC.

The chain links TRBV28 to TRBJ1-5; D is unclear. The CDR3 loop spans 15 amino acids. Germline CDR1 reads MDHEN; CDR2 reads SYDVKM. Trimming left V 1 base short and J 6 bases short, with 13 bases between. The CDR3 sequence: CASSLLLGSAQPQHF. The CDR3, as DNA: TGTGCCAGCAGTTTATTATTGGGATCCGCTCAGCCCCAGCATTTT.

The chain has TRBV5-1 and TRBJ2-5; D may be TRBD2 (5 bases). This CDR3 spans 13 amino acids. Trimming left V 2 bases short and J 2 bases short, with 7 bases between. Looked up from germline, CDR1 is SGHRS and CDR2 is YFSETQ. CDR3 residues: CASSFERQETQYF. The DNA for the CDR3 is TGCGCCAGCAGCTTCGAGCGGCAAGAGACCCAGTACTTC. Using reference TRBV5-1 and TRBJ2-5 for the parts outside the CDR3, the full variable domain is KAGVTQTPRYLIKTRGQQVTLSCSPISGHRSVSWYQQTPGQGLQFLFEYFSETQRNKGNFPGRFSGRQFSNSRSEMNVSTLELGDSALYLCASSFERQETQYFGPGTRLLVL.

The V call is TRBV7-9, the J call TRBJ2-5; TRBD1 matches 8 bases. V lost 6 bases, J lost 5 bases, and 5 bases stayed unmatched. The CDR3 loop spans 13 amino acids. In germline, CDR1 is SEHNR, CDR2 FQNEAQ (reference sequence). The CDR3 region is CASSRTGLETQYF. The CDR3 bases are TGTGCCAGCAGTCGGACAGGGCTGGAGACCCAGTACTTC.

The gene calls are TRBV30 and TRBJ2-7; 7 bases fit TRBD2. CDR1 GTSNPN and CDR2 SVGIG come from the germline V gene (reference sequence). Trimming cost V 2 bases and J 10 bases; bases outside gene matches: 14. This CDR3 comprises 14 residues. The CDR3 spells CAWSPSGSQILQYF. CDR3 sequence (DNA): TGTGCCTGGAGTCCTAGCGGTTCCCAGATACTTCAGTACTTC.

The V and J genes are TRBV15 and TRBJ2-7, with 7 bases fitting TRBD1. This CDR3 contains 12 residues. Trimming took 5 bases from V and 5 from J; bases not matched to a gene: 3. Germline CDR1 reads LNHNV; CDR2 reads YYDKDF (reference sequence). CDR3 loop: CATSRQGHEQYF. CDR3 bases: TGTGCCACCAGCCGACAGGGCCACGAGCAGTACTTC.

The chain is built from TRBV27 and TRBJ2-4; D unclear. CDR1 is MNHEY and CDR2 is SMNVEV in the germline V gene (reference sequence). Deletions cut 0 bases from V and 9 bases from J, with 12 bases between. This CDR3 region has 14 residues. The CDR3 nucleotides are TGTGCCAGCAGTTTATCCTCCCCTAAACGCATTCAGTACTTC. It codes for CASSLSSPKRIQYF.

The rearrangement joins TRBV2 to TRBJ2-1; D not resolved. The CDR3 is 13 residues long. Germline V CDR1 and CDR2: SNHLY, FYNNEI. The V and J ends lost 0 bases and 5 bases respectively, with 5 bases between them. The CDR3: CASSEARDNEQFF. The CDR3 nucleotides are TGTGCCAGCAGTGAAGCTCGGGACAATGAGCAGTTCTTC.

This chain links TRBV7-9 with TRBJ2-1, with 9 positions matching TRBD1. The CDR3 covers 15 residues. CDR1 and CDR2 (germline): SEHNR, FQNEAQ (reference sequence). Trimming took 4 bases from V and 8 from J; bases not matched to a gene: 9. The CDR3 protein is CASSWWTGEGDEQFF. CDR3 nucleotide sequence: TGTGCCAGCAGCTGGTGGACAGGGGAGGGCGATGAGCAGTTCTTC.

The chain recombines TRBV27 with TRBJ1-4; no clear D gene. V was trimmed by 3 bases and J by 0 bases, leaving 14 bases between them. This CDR3 region has 17 residues. Germline loops: CDR1 MNHEY, CDR2 SMNVEV (reference sequence). The CDR3 region is CASSLGGRMATNEKLFF. The CDR3 DNA sequence: TGTGCCAGCAGTTTGGGAGGACGTATGGCAACTAATGAAAAACTGTTTTTT.

The gene calls are TRBV15 and TRBJ2-3, with 8 bases lining up with TRBD1. Germline V gene data show CDR1 as LNHNV and CDR2 as YYDKDF (reference sequence). V was clipped by 4 bases and J by 4 bases; unmatched bases: 13. The CDR3 is 17 residues long. The CDR3 reads CATSTDRGDSRPDTQYF. The CDR3, as DNA: TGTGCCACCAGCACCGACAGGGGCGATTCTCGTCCAGATACGCAGTATTTT.

The CDR3 loop is CASSVLGDTGDEQYF. Written as DNA, the CDR3 is TGTGCCAGCAGCGTCCTCGGGGACACCGGGGACGAGCAGTACTTC. The V and J genes are TRBV9 and TRBJ2-7; D is perhaps TRBD1 (6 bases). CDR1 is SGDLS and CDR2 is YYNGEE in the germline V gene. Trimming took off 2 bases at V and 5 bases at J, with 17 bases between the two ends. CDR3 length equals 15 residues.

The chain has TRBV2 and TRBJ1-2; D is uncertain. The CDR3 loop spans 14 amino acids. V was trimmed by 2 bases and J by 2 bases, leaving 9 bases between them. Germline V gene lookup returns CDR1 SNHLY and CDR2 FYNNEI. The CDR3 protein is CASSEFITNYGYTF. The CDR3 DNA sequence: TGTGCCAGCAGTGAATTTATAACCAACTATGGCTACACCTTC.

This sequence joins TRBV5-1 and TRBJ2-2, with 8 bases identical to TRBD1. Trimming removed 0 bases from V and 8 bases from J; junction bases left unmatched: 6. The CDR3 length is 15 residues. Germline CDR1 is SGHRS and CDR2 is YFSETQ. CDR3 DNA sequence: TGCGCCAGCAGCTTGGCGACAGGGGCTGGTGGGGAGCTGTTTTTT. This translates into CASSLATGAGGELFF. The full variable domain, in which reference TRBV5-1 and TRBJ2-2 provide the parts outside the CDR3, is KAGVTQTPRYLIKTRGQQVTLSCSPISGHRSVSWYQQTPGQGLQFLFEYFSETQRNKGNFPGRFSGRQFSNSRSEMNVSTLELGDSALYLCASSLATGAGGELFFGEGSRLTVL.

The V call is TRBV6-5, the J call TRBJ1-5; D is possibly TRBD1 (5 bases). The germline V and J ends were trimmed by 3 bases and 6 bases, with 9 bases remaining between them. The CDR3 runs to 13 residues. CDR1 MNHEY and CDR2 SVGAGI come from the germline V gene. This CDR3 reads CASSYKGFQPQHF. The CDR3 nucleotides are TGTGCCAGCAGTTATAAGGGGTTTCAGCCCCAGCATTTT.

The chain has TRBV5-1 and TRBJ2-7, with a weak D call TRBD1 (5 bases). The ends were cut back, 1 base at V and 7 bases at J, with 12 bases in the middle. CDR1 is SGHRS and CDR2 is YFSETQ in the germline V gene. CDR3 length: 13 amino acids. This CDR3 is CASSLRGKLEQYF. In nucleotides, the CDR3 is TGCGCCAGCAGCTTGAGGGGCAAATTGGAGCAGTACTTC.

The V and J genes are TRBV27 and TRBJ2-7; 7 nucleotides match TRBD1. In germline, CDR1 is MNHEY, CDR2 SMNVEV (reference sequence). This CDR3 contains 14 residues. V dropped 3 bases and J dropped 5; count of bases not matched to a gene: 7. The CDR3 sequence: CASSFVQGVDEQYF. The CDR3 coding sequence is TGTGCCAGCAGTTTCGTGCAGGGGGTAGACGAGCAGTACTTC.

The chain joins TRBV9 to TRBJ2-1; the match to TRBD2 covers 8 bases. Trimming removed 1 base from V and 7 bases from J; junction bases left unmatched: 7. The germline CDR1 and CDR2 sequences are SGDLS and YYNGEE. The CDR3 contains 15 residues. In DNA, the CDR3 is TGTGCCAGCAGCGTAACGAGCGGGAGTGGAAATGAGCAGTTCTTC. This translates into CASSVTSGSGNEQFF. Together with reference TRBV9 and TRBJ2-1, the CDR3 gives the full variable domain: DSGVTQTPKHLITATGQRVTLRCSPRSGDLSVYWYQQSLDQGLQFLIQYYNGEERAKGNILERFSAQQFPDLHSELNLSSLELGDSALYFCASSVTSGSGNEQFFGPGTRLTVL.

This clone was counted a single time. CDR3 nucleotide sequence: TGTGCCAGCAGCTTATCCAGGGTCTCTGTAGATGAGCAGTTCTTC. Translating it yields CASSLSRVSVDEQFF. This chain joins TRBV7-2 and TRBJ2-1; TRBD1 is a possible D gene (5 bases). Trimming pared 2 bases from V and 8 bases from J, leaving 16 bases between. The CDR3 runs to 15 residues. The germline gives CDR1 SGHTA, CDR2 FQGNSA.

V usage is TRBV27 and J usage is TRBJ2-5; 12 bases fit TRBD2. CDR1 and CDR2 (germline): MNHEY, SMNVEV (reference sequence). CDR3 length: 15 amino acids. The V gene end was trimmed by 4 bases and the J gene end by 5 bases; junction bases not matched to a gene: 5. The CDR3 spells CASSWSSGREETQYF. Written as DNA, the CDR3 is TGTGCCAGCAGTTGGTCTAGCGGGAGGGAGGAGACCCAGTACTTC.

As regards this clone: Different DNA sequences within this sample yield the same CDR3. The rearrangement uses TRBV30 and TRBJ1-4, with TRBD1 matching 10 bases. The junction had 4 bases not matched to a gene; V was cut back by 0 bases and J by 6 bases. Germline V CDR1 and CDR2: GTSNPN, SVGIG (reference sequence). CDR3 length: 15 residues. As DNA, the CDR3 is TGTGCCTGGAGTGTACTCGGGACAGGGGATGAAAAACTGTTTTTT. Amino acid sequence: CAWSVLGTGDEKLFF.